This TCR beta chain was observed in a study of regulatory T cells in long-lasting Graves disease. Study information: Graves' patients (newly diagnosed) had been on antithyroid drugs under 3 months. Study-wide findings and caveats: Persistent disease favored TRBV28, TRBJ1-2 and TRBJ2-5. What was studied was peripheral blood only, and not thyroid tissue.

This clonotype came up many times. Antigen unknown. Both iRepertoire HTBI primers and Arm-PCR of CDR3 regions were used to build the TCR beta libraries. TCRdb called the multiplex PCR reads again in MiXCR, with one record for every CDR3 protein. The data hold approximately 470,000 distinct CDR3 sequences, with about a sixth observed a single time. As to time point: newly diagnosed GD, antithyroid drugs for less than 3 months. The authors made the TCR library using RNA they extracted from PBMCs. V lost 6 bases to trimming and J lost 3 bases; unmatched junction nucleotides: 8. The germline gives CDR1 DFQATT, CDR2 SNEGSKA (reference sequence). CDR3 length equals 14 residues. The same data also went into a second study, on T cells in Graves' hyperthyroidism and ophthalmopathy. This second study says: Using the HTBI primer set, a first-round RT-PCR was run on the TCR CDR3.

The specimen was peripheral blood mononuclear cells (PBMCs), collected at new diagnosis, from a patient treated with antithyroid drugs. This TCR came from a man aged 35 to 55 with Graves disease. The chain is built from TRBV20-1 and TRBJ2-5, with TRBD2 matching 9 bases. CDR3 amino acids: CSAAATSGKETQYF. DNA of the CDR3: TGCAGTGCCGCGGCGACTAGCGGTAAAGAGACCCAGTACTTC.